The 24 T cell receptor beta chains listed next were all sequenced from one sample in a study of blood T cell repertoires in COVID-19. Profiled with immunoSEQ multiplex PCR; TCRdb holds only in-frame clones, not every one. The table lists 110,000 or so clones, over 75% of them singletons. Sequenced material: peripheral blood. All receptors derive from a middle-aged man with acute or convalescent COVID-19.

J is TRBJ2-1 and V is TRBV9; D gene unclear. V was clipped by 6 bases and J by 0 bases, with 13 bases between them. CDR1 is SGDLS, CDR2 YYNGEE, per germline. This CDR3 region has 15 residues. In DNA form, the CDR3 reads TGTGCCAGCACCTTGACGGGTAACTCCTACAATGAGCAGTTCTTC. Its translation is CASTLTGNSYNEQFF.

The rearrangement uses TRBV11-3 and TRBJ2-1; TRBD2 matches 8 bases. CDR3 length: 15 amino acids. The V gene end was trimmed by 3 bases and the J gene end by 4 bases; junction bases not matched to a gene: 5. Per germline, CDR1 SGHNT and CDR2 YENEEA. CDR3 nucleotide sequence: TGTGCCAGCAGCTTTCGGGAGGGAGCGTACAATGAGCAGTTCTTC. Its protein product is CASSFREGAYNEQFF.

CDR3 protein: CASSREKAGYQPQHF. DNA of the CDR3: TGTGCCAGCAGCAGAGAAAAGGCGGGGTACCAGCCCCAGCATTTT. The chain has TRBV6-5 and TRBJ1-5; D uncertain. Trimming stripped 6 bases from V and 7 bases from J, with 19 bases between. CDR1 and CDR2 (germline): MNHEY, SVGAGI. The CDR3 extends over 15 amino acids.

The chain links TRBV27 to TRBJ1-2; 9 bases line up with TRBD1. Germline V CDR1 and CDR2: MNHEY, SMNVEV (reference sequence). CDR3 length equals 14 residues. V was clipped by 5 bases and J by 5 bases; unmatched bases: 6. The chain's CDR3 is CASSQTGGKYGYTF. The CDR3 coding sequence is TGTGCCAGCAGTCAGACAGGGGGGAAATATGGCTACACCTTC.

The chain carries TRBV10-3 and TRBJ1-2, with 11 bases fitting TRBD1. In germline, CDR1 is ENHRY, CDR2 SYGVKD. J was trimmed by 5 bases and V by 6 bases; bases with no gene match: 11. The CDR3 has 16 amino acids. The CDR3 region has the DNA TGTGCCATCAGAAGGAGGCCGGGACAGGGGGTTTATGGCTACACCTTC. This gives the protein CAIRRRPGQGVYGYTF.

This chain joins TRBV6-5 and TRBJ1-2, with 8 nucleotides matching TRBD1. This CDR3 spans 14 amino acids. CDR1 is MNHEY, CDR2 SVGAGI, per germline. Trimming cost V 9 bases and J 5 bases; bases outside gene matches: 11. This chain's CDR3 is CASTAGQGPYGYTF. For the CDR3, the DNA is TGTGCCAGTACGGCCGGACAGGGCCCGTATGGCTACACCTTC.

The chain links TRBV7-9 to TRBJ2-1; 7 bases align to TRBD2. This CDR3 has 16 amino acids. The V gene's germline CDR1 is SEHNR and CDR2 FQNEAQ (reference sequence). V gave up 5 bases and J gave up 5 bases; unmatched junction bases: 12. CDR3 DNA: TGTGCCAGCAGCGACCGGACTAGAGGGGTCGACAATGAGCAGTTCTTC. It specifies CASSDRTRGVDNEQFF.

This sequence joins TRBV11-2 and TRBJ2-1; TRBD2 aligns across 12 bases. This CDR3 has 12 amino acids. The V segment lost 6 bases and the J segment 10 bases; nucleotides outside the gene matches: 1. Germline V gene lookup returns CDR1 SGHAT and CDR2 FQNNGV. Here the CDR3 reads CASRGLAGEQFF. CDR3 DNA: TGTGCCAGCAGAGGACTAGCGGGGGAGCAGTTCTTC.

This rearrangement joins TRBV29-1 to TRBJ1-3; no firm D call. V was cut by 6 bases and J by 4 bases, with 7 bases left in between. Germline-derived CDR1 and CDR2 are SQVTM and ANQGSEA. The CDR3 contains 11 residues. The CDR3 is CSVDKGNTIYF. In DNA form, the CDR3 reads TGCAGCGTAGACAAAGGAAACACCATATATTTT. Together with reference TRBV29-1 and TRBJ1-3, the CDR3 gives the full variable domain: SAVISQKPSRDICQRGTSLTIQCQVDSQVTMMFWYRQQPGQSLTLIATANQGSEATYESGFVIDKFPISRPNLTFSTLTVSNMSPEDSSIYLCSVDKGNTIYFGEGSWLTVV.

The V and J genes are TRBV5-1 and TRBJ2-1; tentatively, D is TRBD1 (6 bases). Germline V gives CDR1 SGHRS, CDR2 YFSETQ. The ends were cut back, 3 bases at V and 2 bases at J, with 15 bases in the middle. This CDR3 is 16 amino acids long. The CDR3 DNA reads TGCGCCAGCAGCTCCTCAGGGGTGGGAACCTACAATGAGCAGTTCTTC. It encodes CASSSSGVGTYNEQFF.

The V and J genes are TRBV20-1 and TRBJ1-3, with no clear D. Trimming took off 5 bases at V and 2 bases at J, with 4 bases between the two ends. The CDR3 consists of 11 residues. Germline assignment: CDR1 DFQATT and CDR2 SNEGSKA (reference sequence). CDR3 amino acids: CSAFTGNTIYF. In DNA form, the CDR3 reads TGCAGTGCTTTTACTGGAAACACCATATATTTT.

CDR3 loop: CSASRGDTQYF. CDR3 nucleotide sequence: TGCAGTGCTAGTCGGGGAGATACGCAGTATTTT. The rearrangement joins TRBV20-1 to TRBJ2-3, with D perhaps matching TRBD2 (5 bases). Between the trimmed V and J ends, which lost 3 bases and 5 bases, there was a span of 6 bases. Germline CDR1 DFQATT, CDR2 SNEGSKA (reference sequence). This CDR3 has 11 amino acids.

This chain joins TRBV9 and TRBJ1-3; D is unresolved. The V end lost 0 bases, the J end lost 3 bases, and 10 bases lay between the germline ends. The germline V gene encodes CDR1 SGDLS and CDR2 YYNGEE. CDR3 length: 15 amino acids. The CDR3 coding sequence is TGTGCCAGCAGCGTAGATCTCCTAGTTGGAAACACCATATATTTT. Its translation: CASSVDLLVGNTIYF.

Written as DNA, the CDR3 is TGCAGCGTCCGCGCCCCGCAAGAGACCCAGTACTTC. Protein product: CSVRAPQETQYF. The chain recombines TRBV29-1 with TRBJ2-5; D remains unclear. Germline V gene sequence: CDR1 SQVTM, CDR2 ANQGSEA. This CDR3 contains 12 residues. Trimming shortened V by 6 bases and J by 2 bases, and 10 bases separated the two germline ends. The variable domain in full, with the rest retrieved from reference TRBV29-1 and TRBJ2-5, is SAVISQKPSRDICQRGTSLTIQCQVDSQVTMMFWYRQQPGQSLTLIATANQGSEATYESGFVIDKFPISRPNLTFSTLTVSNMSPEDSSIYLCSVRAPQETQYFGPGTRLLVL.

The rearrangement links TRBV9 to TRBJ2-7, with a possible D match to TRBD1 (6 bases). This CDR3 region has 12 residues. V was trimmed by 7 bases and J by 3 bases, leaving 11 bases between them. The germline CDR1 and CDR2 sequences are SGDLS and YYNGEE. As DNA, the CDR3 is TGTGCCAGCGGCCGGACAGACTACGAGCAGTACTTC. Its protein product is CASGRTDYEQYF.

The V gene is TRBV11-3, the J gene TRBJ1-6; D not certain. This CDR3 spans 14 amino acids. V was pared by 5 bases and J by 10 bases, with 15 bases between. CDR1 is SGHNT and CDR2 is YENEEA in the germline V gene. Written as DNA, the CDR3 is TGTGCCAGCAGCCCTACCCTCGCCGGGTCACCCCTCCACTTT. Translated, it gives CASSPTLAGSPLHF.

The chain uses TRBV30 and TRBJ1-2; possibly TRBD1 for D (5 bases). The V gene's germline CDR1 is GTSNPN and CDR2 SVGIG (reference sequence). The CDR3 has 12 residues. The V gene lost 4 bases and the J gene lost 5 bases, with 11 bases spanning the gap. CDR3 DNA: TGTGCCTGGAACGCCGGGGGTTATGGCTACACCTTC. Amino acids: CAWNAGGYGYTF.

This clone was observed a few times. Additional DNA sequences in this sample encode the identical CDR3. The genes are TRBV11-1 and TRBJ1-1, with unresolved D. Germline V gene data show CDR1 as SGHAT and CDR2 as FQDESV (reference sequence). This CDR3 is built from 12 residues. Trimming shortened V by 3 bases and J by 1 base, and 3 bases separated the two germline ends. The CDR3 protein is CASSFRNTEAFF. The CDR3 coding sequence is TGTGCCAGCAGCTTTAGGAACACTGAAGCTTTCTTT.

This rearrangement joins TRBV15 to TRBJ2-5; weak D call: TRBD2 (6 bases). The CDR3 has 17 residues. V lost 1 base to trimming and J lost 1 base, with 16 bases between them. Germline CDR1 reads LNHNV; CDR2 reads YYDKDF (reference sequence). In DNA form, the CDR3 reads TGTGCCACCAGCAGAGGAGGAGGGGTTAGCGTCCAAGAGACCCAGTACTTC. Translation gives CATSRGGGVSVQETQYF.

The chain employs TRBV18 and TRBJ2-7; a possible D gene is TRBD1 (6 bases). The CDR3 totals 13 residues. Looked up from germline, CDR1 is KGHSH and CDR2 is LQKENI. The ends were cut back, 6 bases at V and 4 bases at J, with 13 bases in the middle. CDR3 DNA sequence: TGTGCCAGCTCTCCGACACAGGGTTACGAGCAGTACTTC. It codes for CASSPTQGYEQYF.

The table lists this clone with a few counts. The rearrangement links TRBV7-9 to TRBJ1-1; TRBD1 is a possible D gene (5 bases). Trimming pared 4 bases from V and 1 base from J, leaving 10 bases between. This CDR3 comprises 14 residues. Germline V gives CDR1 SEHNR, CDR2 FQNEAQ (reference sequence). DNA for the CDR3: TGTGCCAGCAGCTGGGGGGTGGGGAACACTGAAGCTTTCTTT. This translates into CASSWGVGNTEAFF.

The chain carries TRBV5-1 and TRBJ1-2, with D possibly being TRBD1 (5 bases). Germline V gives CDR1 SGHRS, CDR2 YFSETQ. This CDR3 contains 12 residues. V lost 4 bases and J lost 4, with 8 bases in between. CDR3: CASSTGGYGYTF. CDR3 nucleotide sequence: TGCGCCAGCAGCACGGGGGGCTATGGCTACACCTTC.

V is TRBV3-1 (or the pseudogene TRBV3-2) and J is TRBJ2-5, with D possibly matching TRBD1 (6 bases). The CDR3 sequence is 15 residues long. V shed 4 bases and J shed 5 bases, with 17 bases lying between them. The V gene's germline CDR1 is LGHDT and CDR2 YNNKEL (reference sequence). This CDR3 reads CASSLMGYRVETQYF. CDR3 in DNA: TGTGCCAGCAGCCTCATGGGGTACAGGGTCGAGACCCAGTACTTC.

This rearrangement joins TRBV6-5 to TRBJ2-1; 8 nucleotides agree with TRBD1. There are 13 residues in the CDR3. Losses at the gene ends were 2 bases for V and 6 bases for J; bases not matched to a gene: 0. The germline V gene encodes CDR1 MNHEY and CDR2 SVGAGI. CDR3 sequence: CASSYGQGNEQFF. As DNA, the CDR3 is TGTGCCAGCAGTTACGGACAGGGCAATGAGCAGTTCTTC.